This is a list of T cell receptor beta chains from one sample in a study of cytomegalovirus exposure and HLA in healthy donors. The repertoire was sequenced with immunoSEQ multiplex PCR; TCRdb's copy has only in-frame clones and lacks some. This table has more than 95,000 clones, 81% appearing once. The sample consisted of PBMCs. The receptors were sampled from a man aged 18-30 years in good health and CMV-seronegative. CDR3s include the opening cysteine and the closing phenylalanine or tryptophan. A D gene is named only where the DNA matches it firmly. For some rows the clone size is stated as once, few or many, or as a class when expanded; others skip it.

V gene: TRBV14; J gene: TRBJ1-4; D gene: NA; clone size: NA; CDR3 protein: CASSQDRALGATNEKLFF; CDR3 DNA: TGTGCCAGCAGCCAAGATCGGGCCCTTGGGGCTACTAATGAAAAACTGTTTTTT
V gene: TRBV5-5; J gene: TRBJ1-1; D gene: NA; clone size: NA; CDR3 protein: CASSYAAGDETEAFF; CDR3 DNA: TGTGCCAGCAGCTACGCAGCAGGCGACGAGACTGAAGCTTTCTTT
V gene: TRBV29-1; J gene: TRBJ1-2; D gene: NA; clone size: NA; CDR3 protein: CSVVARTGEGYTF; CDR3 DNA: TGCAGCGTTGTGGCTCGCACCGGAGAGGGCTACACCTTC
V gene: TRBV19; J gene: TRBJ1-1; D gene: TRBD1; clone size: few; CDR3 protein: CASSRTGGVGQHEAFF; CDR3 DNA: TGTGCCAGTAGCCGGACAGGGGGCGTAGGGCAGCATGAAGCTTTCTTT
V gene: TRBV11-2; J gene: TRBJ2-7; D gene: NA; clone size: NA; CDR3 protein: CASSLGEVGFYEQYF; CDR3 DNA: TGTGCCAGCAGCCTAGGCGAGGTCGGGTTCTACGAGCAGTACTTC
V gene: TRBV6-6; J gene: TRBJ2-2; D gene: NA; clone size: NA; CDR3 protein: CASSLLGGLRAGELFF; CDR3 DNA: TGTGCCAGCAGTCTTCTGGGGGGGCTAAGGGCCGGGGAGCTGTTTTTT
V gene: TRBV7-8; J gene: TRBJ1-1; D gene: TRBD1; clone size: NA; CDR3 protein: CASSRRQGGNTEAFF; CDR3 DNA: TGTGCCAGCAGCAGGAGACAGGGCGGGAACACTGAAGCTTTCTTT
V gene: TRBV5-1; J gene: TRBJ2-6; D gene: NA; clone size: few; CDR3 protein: CASITVPGANVLTF; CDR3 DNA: TGCGCCAGCATAACAGTTCCTGGGGCCAACGTCCTGACTTTC
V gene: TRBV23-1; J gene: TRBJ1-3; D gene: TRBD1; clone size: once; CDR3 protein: CASSPRDRKGSSGNTIYF; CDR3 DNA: TGCGCCAGCAGTCCCCGGGACAGAAAGGGAAGCTCTGGAAACACCATATATTTT
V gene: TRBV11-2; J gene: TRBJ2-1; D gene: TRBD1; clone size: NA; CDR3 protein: CASSTDRAPYNEQFF; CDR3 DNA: TGTGCCAGCAGCACGGACAGGGCCCCCTACAATGAGCAGTTCTTC
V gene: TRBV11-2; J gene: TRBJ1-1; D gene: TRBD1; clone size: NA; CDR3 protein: CASSLMDRDMNTEAFF; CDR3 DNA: TGTGCCAGCAGCTTAATGGACAGGGATATGAACACTGAAGCTTTCTTT
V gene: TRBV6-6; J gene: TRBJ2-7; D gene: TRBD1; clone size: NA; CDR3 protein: CASRGQVTYEQYF; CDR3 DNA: TGTGCCAGCAGGGGACAGGTGACCTACGAGCAGTACTTC
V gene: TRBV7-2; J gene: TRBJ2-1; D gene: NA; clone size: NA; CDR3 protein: CASSLGAGVNEQFF; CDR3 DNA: TGTGCCAGCAGCTTAGGGGCCGGGGTGAATGAGCAGTTCTTC
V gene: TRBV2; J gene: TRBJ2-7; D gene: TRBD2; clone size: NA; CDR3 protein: CASSGGRTSGGSLPYEQYF; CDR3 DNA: TGTGCCAGCAGTGGGGGGAGAACTAGCGGGGGGAGTCTACCTTACGAGCAGTACTTC
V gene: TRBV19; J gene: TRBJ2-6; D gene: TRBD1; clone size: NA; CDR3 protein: CASRRGTGGSGANVLTF; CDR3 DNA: TGTGCCAGTAGGCGGGGGACAGGGGGATCTGGGGCCAACGTCCTGACTTTC
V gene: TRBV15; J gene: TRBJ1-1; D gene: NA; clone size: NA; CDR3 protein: CATVDGSGTEAFF; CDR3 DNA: TGTGCCACCGTTGACGGGTCGGGCACTGAAGCTTTCTTT
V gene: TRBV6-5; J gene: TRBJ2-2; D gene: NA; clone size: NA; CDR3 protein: CASRPRQTGELFF; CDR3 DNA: TGTGCCAGCAGACCCCGACAGACCGGGGAGCTGTTTTTT
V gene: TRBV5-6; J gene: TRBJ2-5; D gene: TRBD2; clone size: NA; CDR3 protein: CASSPGGGSQETQYF; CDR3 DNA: TGTGCCAGCAGCCCTGGGGGGGGGTCCCAAGAGACCCAGTACTTC
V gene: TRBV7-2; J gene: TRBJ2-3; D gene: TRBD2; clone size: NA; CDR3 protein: CASSYRLAGGTDTQYF; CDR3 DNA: TGTGCCAGCAGCTACAGACTAGCGGGGGGCACAGATACGCAGTATTTT
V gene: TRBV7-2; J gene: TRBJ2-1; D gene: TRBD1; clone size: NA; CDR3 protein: CASSLEGQGDNEQFF; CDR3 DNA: TGTGCCAGCAGCTTAGAGGGACAGGGCGACAATGAGCAGTTCTTC
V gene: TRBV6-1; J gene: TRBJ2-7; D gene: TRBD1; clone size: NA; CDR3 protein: CASTRQGSYEQYF; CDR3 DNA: TGTGCCAGCACCCGACAGGGCTCGTACGAGCAGTACTTC
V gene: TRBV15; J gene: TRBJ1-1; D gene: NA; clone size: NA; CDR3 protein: CATSRDQGRATEAFF; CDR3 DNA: TGTGCCACCAGCAGAGACCAAGGGCGGGCCACTGAAGCTTTCTTT
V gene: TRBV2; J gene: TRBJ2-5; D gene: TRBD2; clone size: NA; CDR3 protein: CASRNRLAGGPGETQYF; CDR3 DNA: TGTGCCAGCAGGAACCGACTAGCGGGGGGTCCTGGGGAGACCCAGTACTTC
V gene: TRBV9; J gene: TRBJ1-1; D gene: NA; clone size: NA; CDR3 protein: CASSVGGGTPNTEAFF; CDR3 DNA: TGTGCCAGCAGCGTAGGGGGGGGGACACCGAACACTGAAGCTTTCTTT
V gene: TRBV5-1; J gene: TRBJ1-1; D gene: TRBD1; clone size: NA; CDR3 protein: CASSLTTGGNTEAFF; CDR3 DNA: TGCGCCAGCAGCTTGACGACAGGGGGGAACACTGAAGCTTTCTTT
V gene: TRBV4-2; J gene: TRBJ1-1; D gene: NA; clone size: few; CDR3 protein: CASSQGGTLNTEAFF; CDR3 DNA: TGTGCCAGCAGCCAAGGCGGAACACTGAACACTGAAGCTTTCTTT
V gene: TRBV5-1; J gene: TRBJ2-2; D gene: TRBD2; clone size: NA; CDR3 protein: CASSPGLVDGELFF; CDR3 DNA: TGCGCCAGCAGCCCAGGACTAGTCGACGGGGAGCTGTTTTTT
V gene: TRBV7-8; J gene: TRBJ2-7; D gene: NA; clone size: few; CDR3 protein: CASSPLGAREQYF; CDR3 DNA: TGTGCCAGCAGCCCTTTAGGGGCGCGAGAGCAGTACTTC
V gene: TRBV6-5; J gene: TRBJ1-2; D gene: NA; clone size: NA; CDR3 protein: CASRTSDNYGYTF; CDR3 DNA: TGTGCCAGTCGGACTTCCGATAACTATGGCTACACCTTC
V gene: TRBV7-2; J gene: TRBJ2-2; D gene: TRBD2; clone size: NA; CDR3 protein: CASSLTSGNTGELFF; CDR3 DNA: TGTGCCAGCAGCTTGACTAGCGGGAACACCGGGGAGCTGTTTTTT
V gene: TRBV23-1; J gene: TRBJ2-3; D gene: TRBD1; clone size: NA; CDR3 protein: CASSHSGQGAKDTQYF; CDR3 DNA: TGCGCCAGCAGCCACTCCGGACAGGGGGCAAAAGATACGCAGTATTTT
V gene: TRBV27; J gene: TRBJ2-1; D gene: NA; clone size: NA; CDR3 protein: CASRTGSSYNEQFF; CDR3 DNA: TGTGCCAGCAGAACAGGGAGCTCCTACAATGAGCAGTTCTTC
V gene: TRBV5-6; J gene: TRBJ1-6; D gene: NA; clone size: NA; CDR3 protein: CASSFEASHNSPLHF; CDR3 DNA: TGTGCCAGCAGCTTTGAGGCGTCGCATAATTCACCCCTCCACTTT
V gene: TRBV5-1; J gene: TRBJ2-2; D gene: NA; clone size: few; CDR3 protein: CASSPHTGELFF; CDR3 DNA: TGCGCCAGCAGCCCCCATACCGGGGAGCTGTTTTTT
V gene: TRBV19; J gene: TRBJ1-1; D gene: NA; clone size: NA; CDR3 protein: CASSIMGEGTEAFF; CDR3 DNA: TGTGCCAGTAGTATAATGGGGGAGGGGACTGAAGCTTTCTTT
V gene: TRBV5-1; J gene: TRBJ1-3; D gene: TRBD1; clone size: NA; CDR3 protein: CASSLRTGSGNTIYF; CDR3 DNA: TGCGCCAGCAGCCTACGGACAGGGTCTGGAAACACCATATATTTT
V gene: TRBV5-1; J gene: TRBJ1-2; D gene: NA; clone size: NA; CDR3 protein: CASSLEPTRGYTF; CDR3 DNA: TGCGCCAGCAGCTTGGAGCCTACCAGGGGCTACACCTTC
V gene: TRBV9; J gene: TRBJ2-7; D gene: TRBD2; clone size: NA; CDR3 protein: CASSPGTSGLYEQYF; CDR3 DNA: TGTGCCAGCAGCCCAGGGACTAGCGGCCTCTACGAGCAGTACTTC
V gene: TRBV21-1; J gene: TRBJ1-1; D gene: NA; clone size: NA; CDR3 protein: CASKARVNTEAFF; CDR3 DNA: TGTGCCAGCAAAGCCAGGGTAAACACTGAAGCTTTCTTT
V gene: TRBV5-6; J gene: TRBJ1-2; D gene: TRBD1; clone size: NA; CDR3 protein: CASSLGPPGQMFGGYTF; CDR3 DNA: TGTGCCAGCAGCTTGGGGCCCCCGGGACAGATGTTCGGTGGCTACACCTTC
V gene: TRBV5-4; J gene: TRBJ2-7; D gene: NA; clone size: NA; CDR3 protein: CASTRGGSLGYEQYF; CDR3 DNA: TGTGCCAGCACCCGAGGCGGGTCCCTAGGCTACGAGCAGTACTTC
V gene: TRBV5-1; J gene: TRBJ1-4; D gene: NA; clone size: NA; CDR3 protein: CASSLAAGNNEKLFF; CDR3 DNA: TGCGCCAGCAGCTTGGCGGCGGGGAATAATGAAAAACTGTTTTTT
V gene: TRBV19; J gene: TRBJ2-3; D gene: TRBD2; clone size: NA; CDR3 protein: CASRGGGTTDTQYF; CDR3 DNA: TGTGCCAGTAGGGGCGGGGGGACCACAGATACGCAGTATTTT
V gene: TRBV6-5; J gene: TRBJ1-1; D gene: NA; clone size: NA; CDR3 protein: CASSESWGAEAFF; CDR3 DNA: TGTGCCAGCAGTGAATCTTGGGGAGCTGAAGCTTTCTTT
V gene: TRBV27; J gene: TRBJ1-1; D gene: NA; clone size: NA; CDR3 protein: CASSLYQGNTEAFF; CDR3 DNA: TGTGCCAGCAGTTTATATCAGGGCAACACTGAAGCTTTCTTT
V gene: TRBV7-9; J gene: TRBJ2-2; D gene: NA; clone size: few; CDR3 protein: CASRSSTGELFF; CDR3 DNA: TGTGCCAGCAGATCCTCGACCGGGGAGCTGTTTTTT
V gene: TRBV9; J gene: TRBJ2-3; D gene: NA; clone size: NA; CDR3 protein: CASSSLDSSSTDTQYF; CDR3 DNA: TGTGCCAGCAGCTCTTTGGACTCCTCTAGCACAGATACGCAGTATTTT
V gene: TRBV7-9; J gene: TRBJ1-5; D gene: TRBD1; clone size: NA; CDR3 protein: CASSSAGQGNQPQHF; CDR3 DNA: TGTGCCAGCAGCTCAGCCGGACAGGGTAATCAGCCCCAGCATTTT
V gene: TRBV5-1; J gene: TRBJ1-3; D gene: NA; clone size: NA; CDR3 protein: CASTVGPQGNTIYF; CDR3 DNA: TGCGCCAGCACCGTGGGCCCGCAAGGAAACACCATATATTTT
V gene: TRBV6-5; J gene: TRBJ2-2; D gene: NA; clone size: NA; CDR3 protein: CASSYQRVSLAGELFF; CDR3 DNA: TGTGCCAGCAGTTACCAGAGGGTCAGCTTGGCCGGGGAGCTGTTTTTT
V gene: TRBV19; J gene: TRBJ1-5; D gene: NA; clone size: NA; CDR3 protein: CASSTGSNQPQHF; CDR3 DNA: TGTGCCAGTAGTACGGGGAGCAATCAGCCCCAGCATTTT
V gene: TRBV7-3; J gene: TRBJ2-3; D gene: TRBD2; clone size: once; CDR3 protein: CASSIASGGSDTQYF; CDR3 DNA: TGTGCCAGCAGTATTGCTAGCGGGGGCTCAGATACGCAGTATTTT
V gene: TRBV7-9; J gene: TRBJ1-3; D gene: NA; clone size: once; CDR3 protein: CSSSFVGNTIYF; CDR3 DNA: TGTTCCAGCAGCTTCGTTGGAAACACCATATATTTT
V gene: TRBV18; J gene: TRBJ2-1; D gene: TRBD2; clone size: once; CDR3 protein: CASSSSGGAYNEQFF; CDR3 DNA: TGTGCCAGCTCGTCTAGCGGGGGGGCCTACAATGAGCAGTTCTTC
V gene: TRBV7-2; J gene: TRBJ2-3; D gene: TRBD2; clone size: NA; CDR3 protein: CASSLIESGGASDTQYF; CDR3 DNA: TGTGCCAGCAGCTTAATAGAAAGCGGGGGGGCCTCAGATACGCAGTATTTT
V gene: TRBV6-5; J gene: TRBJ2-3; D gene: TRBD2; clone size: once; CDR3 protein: CASSEERGRYTQYF; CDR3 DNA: TGTGCCAGCAGTGAGGAGCGGGGGCGCTATACGCAGTATTTT
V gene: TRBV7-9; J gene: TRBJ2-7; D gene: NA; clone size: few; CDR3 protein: CASSLVVRGEQYF; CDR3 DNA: TGTGCCAGCAGCTTAGTTGTCAGGGGAGAGCAGTACTTC